This paragraph reports one TCR beta chain. This clonotype was counted many times. Its antigen is not yet known. Within one base of it there is no much larger clone, and no base qualities were kept. Amplification of TCR beta CDR3 regions was carried out from RNA transcripts. The first round of RT-PCR for the TCR CDR3 was performed with the HTBI primer set and the Qiagen OneStep RT-PCR kit. A second multiplex PCR round built the libraries, followed by size selection and purification. The libraries were sequenced on an Illumina HiSeq2000 using paired-end 100 bp reads. The authors processed their data as follows. SOAPnuke was used to process the raw data, removing reads that contained adapters or uncalled bases, had a mean Phred below 15, or lacked an exact match to the constant primer or identifier. High-quality paired reads were merged with COPE v1.2.5, and unique nucleotide sequences were defined as clonotypes. Clonotypes were aligned to IMGT TRBV, TRBD and TRBJ reference segments using MiTCR v1.1. The analysis included only V-J combinations with a frequency above 0.0001, which together covered approximately 99% of the repertoires. The TCS score was defined as the ratio of F50 (clonal expansion) to E x V (chaos), calculated using BLOSUM62-based TCRdist between CDR3 peptides within each V-J. Welch's t-statistics and random forest reduced just over 500 V-J features to under 15, which were used in a naive Bayes classifier (R e1071). Starting from the raw public reads, TCRdb applied fastp trimming at Q25, assembled clones with MiXCR and retained in-frame beta chains. Every CDR3 protein is listed once, alongside the most common genes and DNA of its rows. In this record, the V and J calls reflect TCRdb's handling and not the investigators' own analysis. The sample table lists about 360,000 distinct CDR3 sequences, 13% of them with a count of one. The top ten constitute less than 10% of the sample.

This sample is part of a study of T cells in Graves' hyperthyroidism and ophthalmopathy (dated by TCRdb to about 2019). With respect to the entire study: Peripheral blood samples were taken at the time of initial diagnosis, prior to any treatment. Prospective prediction of ophthalmopathy was tested in an independent validation cohort of under 20 hyperthyroidism patients and roughly 16 patients who later progressed to ophthalmopathy. The paper reports TCR Vbeta CDR3 sequencing of roughly 140 peripheral blood samples: 40 to 45 ophthalmopathy, about 75 hyperthyroidism and around 17 progressor patients. In about 6 Graves' hyperthyroidism patients, the study also compared T-cell repertoires from thyroid tissue with T-cell repertoires from blood. The roughly 91 discovery patients were randomly divided into training and test sets at a 7:3 ratio. Once sampling was done, hyperthyroidism patients were given methimazole at a starting dose of 30 mg daily, whereas ophthalmopathy patients were given high-dose intravenous methylprednisolone. To identify TCR V-J signatures that set the groups apart, the researchers used a discovery cohort of 90 to 100 patients, made up of roughly 45 with Graves' ophthalmopathy and 55 to 65 with stable Graves' hyperthyroidism. The study at large found these results: In validation, the model predicted progression to ophthalmopathy with approximately 69% sensitivity and around 72% specificity, a median of about 6 months before onset. No statistical method was used to fix the sample size in advance, and group allocation was not hidden from the investigators. Ophthalmopathy was separated from stable hyperthyroidism by a 13 V-J signature model, with around 90% sensitivity and approximately 81% specificity obtained in cross-validation and 80%/75% obtained in testing. Most expanded thyroid clonotypes (frequency above 0.001) were also found in blood, which suggests that blood repertoires may mirror thyroid immune responses.

Stable Graves' hyperthyroidism was defined as the absence of progression to ophthalmopathy over 18 months of follow-up. Hyperthyroidism patients were newly diagnosed, with disease duration under 2 months, and aged 18 to 65 years. Exclusion was applied to patients with uncontrolled infections, other autoimmune diseases, pregnancy or lactation. Clinical symptoms, serum thyroxine and TRAb, thyroid ultrasound, and orbital computed tomography formed the basis for the diagnoses. PBMCs were isolated from 10 ml of fresh peripheral blood by Ficoll-Paque density gradient centrifugation. Total RNA was extracted with Trizol reagent, and quality was checked on an Agilent 2100 Bioanalyzer. Input material: blood. This TCR was recovered from a woman younger than 35 with Graves' hyperthyroidism.

In nucleotides, the sequence is TGTGCCAGCAATGGGTCGCCCAATGAGCAGTTCTTC. This codes for CASNGSPNEQFF. Recombination linked TRBV2 to TRBJ2-1; the D gene remains uncertain. The germline V gene provides CDR1 SNHLY and CDR2 FYNNEI. Trimming at the junction amounts to 7 bases on V and 6 bases on J, and the germline ends lie 10 bases apart. The CDR3 runs 12 amino acids, cysteine and phenylalanine included. Of the read, only the CDR3 DNA is kept; its 36 bases are in frame from base 1.